The entry that follows covers one T cell receptor (beta chain) sequence. Its antigen is unidentified. This record comes from a study of cytomegalovirus exposure and HLA in healthy donors. Study outcomes and limitations: The study labeled roughly 160 TCR beta chains cytomegalovirus-associated. What a later analysis reportedly showed was that an Asian-associated ancestry cluster had fewer N-insertions than the approximately 700-donor mean.

The PCR was carried out with 60 Vbeta primers and 13 Jbeta primers. Produced via immunoSEQ multiplex PCR; TCRdb's table is partial and in-frame only. Of some 93,000 clones in the sample, 78% were seen once. This clonotype was obtained from a middle-aged woman in good health and CMV-seronegative. The sequencing sample was made of PBMCs.

The CDR3 coding sequence is TGTGCCAGCAGAGCCGGGGGGGATTACTCACCCCTCCACTTT. Translating it yields CASRAGGDYSPLHF. The chain employs TRBV27 and TRBJ1-6, with TRBD1 as a possible D gene (5 bases). The CDR3 is 14 amino acids. From germline, CDR1 is MNHEY and CDR2 SMNVEV (reference sequence). The ends were cut back, 6 bases at V and 10 bases at J, with 16 bases in the middle.